This entry lists 29 T cell receptor beta chains sequenced from one sample in a study of T cells expressing NK-cell markers. For each CDR3 protein, TCRdb gives one entry from its re-call of the 5' RACE reads, without DNA. The sample table sets out approximately 380,000 distinct CDR3 sequences. The sample taken for sequencing was blood T cells: a sorted CD56 or NKG2C T cell subset, CD4+ or CD8+ T cells, or bulk PBMC T cells (not recorded which). Receptor source: a man aged 18-70 years in good health.

The V gene is TRBV5-1, the J gene TRBJ2-7; TCRdb calls TRBD1, which cannot be checked without DNA. CDR1 and CDR2 (germline): SGHRS, YFSETQ. The CDR3 covers 14 residues. CDR3 in amino acids: CASRTRQGASEQYF.

This sequence joins TRBV3-1 and TRBJ1-5; TCRdb's D call, TRBD1, is unchecked because there is no DNA. There are 19 residues in the CDR3. CDR1 is LGHDT, CDR2 YNNKEL, per germline (reference sequence). CDR3: CASSQERGREERRHQPQHF.

The J gene is TRBJ1-5, the V gene TRBV5-1; TCRdb lists TRBD1, though no DNA is available to test this call. Germline V CDR1 and CDR2: SGHRS, YFSETQ. The CDR3 covers 15 residues. This CDR3 is CASSLTGISNQPQHF. The full variable domain, rest sourced from reference TRBV5-1 and TRBJ1-5, is KAGVTQTPRYLIKTRGQQVTLSCSPISGHRSVSWYQQTPGQGLQFLFEYFSETQRNKGNFPGRFSGRQFSNSRSEMNVSTLELGDSALYLCASSLTGISNQPQHFGDGTRLSIL.

J is TRBJ2-3 and V is TRBV18; TCRdb indicates TRBD2, and absent DNA this call remains unverified. Germline loops: CDR1 KGHSH, CDR2 LQKENI. The CDR3 is 17 residues long. The CDR3 region is CASSPGLAGTARGTQYF.

The CDR3 is CASTRTGGTYEQYF. The V gene is TRBV6-2 or TRBV6-3, the J gene TRBJ2-7; no DNA is available, so the TRBD1 call from TCRdb remains unchecked. This CDR3 is 14 amino acids long. Per the germline V gene, CDR1 is MNHEY and CDR2 is SVGEGT.

The genes are TRBV20-1 and TRBJ1-1; TCRdb indicates TRBD1, and absent DNA this call remains unverified. The CDR3 spans 12 residues. In germline, CDR1 is DFQATT, CDR2 SNEGSKA (reference sequence). The CDR3 reads CSSRTGSTEAFF.

The V call is TRBV20-1, the J call TRBJ2-1; the D call of TRBD2 rests on TCRdb alone, since no DNA is present to check it. The CDR3 spans 14 residues. From germline, CDR1 is DFQATT and CDR2 SNEGSKA (reference sequence). CDR3 sequence: CSATVGGVYNEQFF.

The genes are TRBV7-2 and TRBJ2-3; TCRdb lists TRBD2, though no DNA is available to test this call. CDR3 length: 14 amino acids. Germline assignment: CDR1 SGHTA and CDR2 FQGNSA. CDR3 amino acids: CASSGGLVTDTQYF.

The chain links TRBV5-6 to TRBJ2-3; TCRdb's D gene call, TRBD2, goes unchecked for lack of DNA. The CDR3 runs to 15 residues. Germline-derived CDR1 and CDR2 are SGHDT and YYEEEE. The CDR3 sequence: CASSLTLAYTDTQYF.

The V call is TRBV6-1, the J call TRBJ2-6. CDR1 and CDR2 (germline): MNHNS, SASEGT. This CDR3 is built from 15 residues. CDR3 region: CASSVVGTGANVLTF.

The J gene is TRBJ2-1, the V gene TRBV6-5; TCRdb picks TRBD1, but there is no DNA to check that call. The CDR3 length is 15 residues. CDR1 and CDR2 from the germline V gene are MNHEY and SVGAGI. This CDR3 reads CASSYTPLRENEQFF.

The chain combines TRBV21-1 with TRBJ1-5. TRBV21-1 is termed a pseudogene. This CDR3 is 13 amino acids long. CDR3 sequence: CASSKSPGIPQHF.

The chain recombines TRBV19 with TRBJ1-5; TCRdb gives TRBD1 as the D gene, but with no DNA this cannot be confirmed. CDR1 and CDR2 from the germline V gene are LNHDA and SQIVND (reference sequence). CDR3 length: 16 residues. The CDR3 sequence: CASSTHRQGGNQPQHF.

The chain carries TRBV9 and TRBJ2-2; the TRBD2 assignment by TCRdb is unverifiable without DNA. The germline V gene has CDR1 SGDLS and CDR2 YYNGEE. The CDR3 runs 15 residues. The CDR3 protein is CASSSGLAGPGELFF.

V and J are TRBV24-1 and TRBJ2-1; no DNA is available, so the TRBD1 call from TCRdb remains unchecked. The CDR3 covers 15 residues. The V gene's germline CDR1 is KGHDR and CDR2 SFDVKD. CDR3 amino acids: CATSERDRDLGEQFF.

This chain connects TRBV7-8 to TRBJ2-5; lacking DNA, the TRBD1 call made by TCRdb goes unchecked. The CDR3 sequence is 18 residues long. Germline loops: CDR1 SGHVS, CDR2 FQNEAQ. CDR3 region: CASSLGQGAVASGVTQYF.

J is TRBJ1-5 and V is TRBV11-3; without DNA, the TCRdb call of TRBD1 cannot be checked. Germline assignment: CDR1 SGHNT and CDR2 YENEEA. CDR3 length: 16 residues. CDR3 sequence: CASSLVKGQGNQPQHF.

The J gene is TRBJ1-5, the V gene TRBV2; TCRdb selects TRBD1, and the lack of DNA leaves this call unchecked. This CDR3 region has 16 residues. Germline-derived CDR1 and CDR2 are SNHLY and FYNNEI. The CDR3 sequence: CASTRQTGASNQPQHF.

V gene TRBV9 combines with J gene TRBJ1-6; TCRdb outputs TRBD1, but without DNA this stays unchecked. The CDR3 runs to 14 residues. CDR1 SGDLS and CDR2 YYNGEE come from the germline V gene. The CDR3 is CASSVMGGSSPLHF.

The chain carries TRBV2 and TRBJ2-3; lacking DNA, the TRBD1 call made by TCRdb goes unchecked. The CDR3 spans 15 residues. Germline loops: CDR1 SNHLY, CDR2 FYNNEI. CDR3 residues: CASSAGTGPTDTQYF.

CDR3 sequence: CSARGGPSGGAFEQFF. This chain uses TRBV20-1 with TRBJ2-1; TCRdb returns TRBD2, unconfirmable since there is no DNA. Germline CDR1 reads DFQATT; CDR2 reads SNEGSKA (reference sequence). The CDR3 totals 16 residues.

The chain joins TRBV28 to TRBJ2-3; there is no DNA to check the TCRdb D call of TRBD1. Germline V gene data show CDR1 as MDHEN and CDR2 as SYDVKM. The CDR3 is 16 amino acids. CDR3 sequence: CASSSPGQGAADTQYF.

The chain has TRBV5-1 and TRBJ2-7; the TCRdb D gene call, TRBD2, has no DNA to confirm it. Germline lookup yields CDR1 SGHRS and CDR2 YFSETQ. This CDR3 is 13 amino acids long. CDR3: CASSLGEGYEQYF.

This CDR3 reads CASSWGLAGPQETQYF. The chain is built from TRBV7-2 and TRBJ2-5; TCRdb lists TRBD2, though no DNA is available to test this call. The CDR3 extends over 16 amino acids. Germline CDR1 reads SGHTA; CDR2 reads FQGNSA.

The rearrangement links TRBV5-6 to TRBJ2-1; TCRdb indicates TRBD1, and absent DNA this call remains unverified. Germline V gene lookup returns CDR1 SGHDT and CDR2 YYEEEE. The CDR3 sequence is 12 residues long. The CDR3 sequence is CASSLFEGRRVF. Variable domain in full (rest from reference TRBV5-6 and TRBJ2-1): DAGVTQSPTHLIKTRGQQVTLRCSPKSGHDTVSWYQQALGQGPQFIFQYYEEEERQRGNFPDRFSGHQFPNYSSELNVNALLLGDSALYLCASSLFEGRRVFGPGTRLTVL.

The chain is built from TRBV6-1 and TRBJ2-3; the TCRdb call, TRBD2, lacks DNA for checking. Looked up from germline, CDR1 is MNHNS and CDR2 is SASEGT. The CDR3 is 17 amino acids. The chain's CDR3 is CASRAKYGIAGTDTQYF.

The chain is built from TRBV7-9 and TRBJ2-7; TCRdb's assignment of TRBD2 cannot be checked, as there is no DNA. The germline CDR1 and CDR2 sequences are SEHNR and FQNEAQ (reference sequence). This CDR3 is built from 14 residues. CDR3 sequence: CASSDTSGVYEQYF.

This chain connects TRBV11-2 to TRBJ2-7; there is no DNA to check the TCRdb D call of TRBD2. The CDR3 spans 16 residues. Germline CDR1 SGHAT, CDR2 FQNNGV. The CDR3: CASSLDFGLAGREQYF.

The chain links TRBV7-6 to TRBJ2-2; with no DNA, the TCRdb D assignment of TRBD1 cannot be verified. The germline gives CDR1 SGHVS, CDR2 FNYEAQ. The CDR3 length is 16 residues. Here the CDR3 reads CASSLAGTGRSGELFF.